Below are 14 T cell receptor beta chains sequenced from a single sample in a study of T cell repertoires in cytomegalovirus infection. TCRdb redid the calling of the reads with MiXCR, one entry per CDR3 protein. The repertoire holds around 300,000 distinct CDR3 sequences, with 9.5% as singletons. Material: PBMCs. The origin of the receptors is a human donor in good health (CMV status not recorded). Some clones in this sample may be carry-over from other donors' samples.

This clonotype was seen a single time. The V and J genes are TRBV6-6 and TRBJ2-1, with 10 bases that match TRBD2. The V segment lost 5 bases and the J segment 1 base; nucleotides outside the gene matches: 8. Per germline, CDR1 MNHNY and CDR2 SVGAGI (reference sequence). This CDR3 spans 17 amino acids. CDR3 sequence (DNA): TGTGCCAGCAGTCCCTCTCAGCGGGGGGGGTCCTACAATGAGCAGTTCTTC. This sequence encodes CASSPSQRGGSYNEQFF.

This clonotype was observed at least ten times. The rearrangement uses TRBV7-2 and TRBJ1-2, with D possibly matching TRBD1 (6 bases). With 3 bases removed from V and 7 bases from J, the gap between germline ends came to 18 bases. Germline V lookup: CDR1 SGHTA, CDR2 FQGNSA. The CDR3 covers 15 residues. The CDR3 spells CASSFGGPEIVGYTF. The CDR3 DNA is TGTGCCAGCAGCTTCGGGGGGCCCGAAATCGTTGGCTACACCTTC.

This clonotype was seen at least ten times. The rearrangement joins TRBV12-3 or TRBV12-4 to TRBJ2-2; the D is unclear. The CDR3 length is 13 residues. Trimming shortened V by 5 bases and J by 4 bases, and 8 bases separated the two germline ends. For the CDR3, the DNA is TGTGCCAGCAGTCCGATCCCCACCGGGGAGCTGTTTTTT. This encodes CASSPIPTGELFF.

The chain joins TRBV19 to TRBJ1-1, with 7 positions matching TRBD1. Germline CDR1 is LNHDA and CDR2 is SQIVND (reference sequence). J gave up 1 base and V 10 bases, and 9 bases lay outside the gene matches. The CDR3 length is 14 residues. For the CDR3, the DNA is TGTGCCATCCTACAGGGGCTGAAGAACACTGAAGCTTTCTTT. Encoded protein: CAILQGLKNTEAFF.

This clonotype was seen a handful of times. The chain links TRBV19 to TRBJ2-2; the match to TRBD1 covers 7 bases. Per germline, CDR1 LNHDA and CDR2 SQIVND (reference sequence). Trimming took 5 bases from V and 0 from J; bases not matched to a gene: 3. The CDR3 consists of 15 residues. The CDR3 region has the DNA TGTGCCAGTAGTTCGACAGGGTCGAACACCGGGGAGCTGTTTTTT. It specifies CASSSTGSNTGELFF.

Only a few counts were recorded for this clonotype. The gene calls are TRBV7-8 and TRBJ2-1, with D possibly TRBD2 on 5 matching bases. The CDR3 runs to 14 residues. Germline CDR1 SGHVS, CDR2 FQNEAQ. V was cut by 8 bases and J by 7 bases, with 18 bases left in between. The CDR3, as DNA: TGTGCCAGCCTCCAGCCGGAGGTGGTAAATGAGCAGTTCTTC. Translating gives CASLQPEVVNEQFF.

This clonotype has only a few counts. V and J are TRBV7-2 and TRBJ2-7; 8 bases are shared with TRBD2. This CDR3 contains 13 residues. The junction had 4 bases not matched to a gene; V was cut back by 4 bases and J by 5 bases. Germline CDR1 SGHTA, CDR2 FQGNSA. The CDR3 DNA is TGTGCCAGCAGCTCGGGACTAGTTCACGAGCAGTACTTC. Amino acids: CASSSGLVHEQYF. Variable domain in full (rest from reference TRBV7-2 and TRBJ2-7): GAGVSQSPSNKVTEKGKDVELRCDPISGHTALYWYRQSLGQGLEFLIYFQGNSAPDKSGLPSDRFSAERTGGSVSTLTIQRTQQEDSAVYLCASSSGLVHEQYFGPGTRLTVT.

This chain connects TRBV7-3 to TRBJ2-7, with TRBD2 matching 9 bases. The trim removed 5 bases at V and 4 bases at J, leaving 9 bases unmatched. CDR1 and CDR2 (germline): SGHTA, FQGTGA. CDR3 length: 15 residues. The CDR3 protein is CASSPIAGASYEQYF. For the CDR3, the DNA is TGTGCCAGCAGCCCAATAGCGGGGGCCTCTTACGAGCAGTACTTC. Looking up the rest from reference TRBV7-3 and TRBJ2-7 gives the full variable domain: GAGVSQTPSNKVTEKGKYVELRCDPISGHTALYWYRQSLGQGPEFLIYFQGTGAADDSGLPNDRFFAVRPEGSVSTLKIQRTERGDSAVYLCASSPIAGASYEQYFGPGTRLTVT.

This clonotype was seen repeatedly, ten times or more. V gene TRBV7-2 combines with J gene TRBJ1-2; TRBD1 matches 8 bases. The CDR3 has 16 amino acids. The V segment lost 5 bases and the J segment 2 bases; nucleotides outside the gene matches: 10. Germline CDR1 is SGHTA and CDR2 is FQGNSA. CDR3 residues: CASSPPRTGLNYGYTF. The CDR3, as DNA: TGTGCCAGCAGCCCCCCGAGGACAGGGCTGAACTATGGCTACACCTTC. Combining the CDR3 with reference TRBV7-2 and TRBJ1-2 gives the whole variable domain GAGVSQSPSNKVTEKGKDVELRCDPISGHTALYWYRQSLGQGLEFLIYFQGNSAPDKSGLPSDRFSAERTGGSVSTLTIQRTQQEDSAVYLCASSPPRTGLNYGYTFGSGTRLTVV.

In its sample, this clonotype was seen a few times. The V call is TRBV2, the J call TRBJ2-1, with unresolved D. With 6 bases removed from V and 6 bases from J, the gap between germline ends came to 9 bases. CDR3 length equals 12 residues. The germline V gene encodes CDR1 SNHLY and CDR2 FYNNEI. CDR3 sequence reads: CASRILINEQFF. In DNA form, the CDR3 reads TGTGCCAGCAGAATACTAATCAATGAGCAGTTCTTC.

On this clonotype: With a much larger clone just one base away, this may be a read error. The chain uses TRBV19 and TRBJ2-7; 9 nucleotides match TRBD1. The length of the CDR3 is 16 residues. CDR1 is LNHDA and CDR2 is SQIVND in the germline V gene (reference sequence). With V trimmed by 5 bases and J by 5 bases, 13 bases remained unmatched. In DNA form, the CDR3 reads TGTGCCAGTAGTTTGTACCTGACAGGGGGTATGGACGAGCAGTACTTC. This sequence encodes CASSLYLTGGMDEQYF.

CDR3: CASSAAGRKNSPLHF. Here the CDR3 DNA reads TGTGCCAGCAGTGCCGCCGGACGGAAGAATTCACCCCTCCACTTT. This chain uses TRBV27 with TRBJ1-6; the D is unclear. Trimming shortened V by 5 bases and J by 7 bases, and 15 bases separated the two germline ends. The length of the CDR3 is 15 residues. Germline V gives CDR1 MNHEY, CDR2 SMNVEV (reference sequence).

There are many counts of this clonotype. The chain carries TRBV7-9 and TRBJ1-6; D remains unclear. The germline V gene has CDR1 SEHNR and CDR2 FQNEAQ (reference sequence). Trimming pared 0 bases from V and 7 bases from J, leaving 16 bases between. The length of the CDR3 is 17 residues. The CDR3 DNA sequence: TGTGCCAGCAGCTTAGCGAAAGACGCAGCGAGGAATTCACCCCTCCACTTT. It yields the protein CASSLAKDAARNSPLHF.

This clonotype has just a few counts. The rearrangement joins TRBV28 to TRBJ2-7; 11 bases align to TRBD1. Germline CDR1 reads MDHEN; CDR2 reads SYDVKM. After removal of 7 bases from V and 0 bases from J, the junction contained 8 bases not matched to a gene. This CDR3 spans 16 amino acids. The CDR3 region is CASIDPGTGGSYEQYF. CDR3 nucleotide sequence: TGTGCCAGCATTGATCCGGGGACAGGGGGCTCCTACGAGCAGTACTTC.